Below, 24 T cell receptor beta chains from the same sample are listed, as sequenced in a study of cytomegalovirus exposure and HLA in healthy donors. Amplification used 60 Vbeta primers and 13 Jbeta primers. Some clones are missing from TCRdb's copy, which holds only in-frame ones; the method was immunoSEQ multiplex PCR. The sample consists of approximately 100,000 clones, about 80% of them appearing once. The sample consisted of PBMCs. These receptors came from a female donor in good health and CMV-seropositive.

The V gene is TRBV7-8, the J gene TRBJ2-1, with 8 bases lining up with TRBD2. After removal of 5 bases from V and 10 bases from J, the junction contained 4 bases not matched to a gene. CDR3 length equals 12 residues. CDR1 is SGHVS and CDR2 is FQNEAQ in the germline V gene. CDR3 sequence (DNA): TGTGCCAGCAGCCCAGGACTAGCCGAGCAGTTCTTC. Residues: CASSPGLAEQFF.

Details on this clone: Germline and junction disagree at one end, which may indicate a read error. The rearrangement joins TRBV7-9 to TRBJ2-1, with TRBD2 identical over 11 bases. Germline CDR1 SEHNR, CDR2 FQNEAQ (reference sequence). This CDR3 contains 18 residues. The CDR3 nucleotides are TGTTCCAGCAGCTTACCCCCGAGACTAGCGGGGTCCCTTAATGAGCAGTTCTTC. This encodes CSSSLPPRLAGSLNEQFF.

This clone was seen a handful of times. The chain has TRBV5-1 and TRBJ2-1; 10 nucleotides line up with TRBD2. CDR3 length: 15 amino acids. Trimming cost V 4 bases and J 6 bases; bases outside gene matches: 7. The V gene's germline CDR1 is SGHRS and CDR2 YFSETQ. This CDR3 is CASSRPSGRANEQFF. CDR3 in DNA: TGCGCCAGCAGCCGGCCGAGCGGGAGGGCCAATGAGCAGTTCTTC.

This sequence joins TRBV6-5 and TRBJ1-2; TRBD1 might be the D (5 bases). V shed 7 bases and J shed 4 bases, with 10 bases lying between them. Germline-derived CDR1 and CDR2 are MNHEY and SVGAGI. This CDR3 has 12 residues. The CDR3 is CASKEGSYGYTF. CDR3 sequence (DNA): TGTGCCAGCAAGGAGGGGAGCTATGGCTACACCTTC.

V gene TRBV6-1 combines with J gene TRBJ2-7, with D perhaps TRBD1 (5 bases). Germline values: CDR1 MNHNS, CDR2 SASEGT. The length of the CDR3 is 15 residues. Trimming removed 7 bases from V and 1 base from J, with 17 bases in between. The CDR3 protein is CASTMVGQGSYEQYF. Written as DNA, the CDR3 is TGTGCCAGCACAATGGTGGGCCAGGGATCCTACGAGCAGTACTTC.

The rearrangement uses TRBV5-5 and TRBJ1-2; maybe TRBD1 (5 bases). V lost 3 bases, J lost 0 bases, and 15 bases lay in between. The length of the CDR3 is 16 residues. Germline V gene data show CDR1 as SGHKS and CDR2 as YYEKEE (reference sequence). CDR3 residues: CASSSGPTASNYGYTF. The CDR3 coding sequence is TGTGCCAGCAGCTCAGGGCCAACGGCATCTAACTATGGCTACACCTTC. The full variable domain, in which reference TRBV5-5 and TRBJ1-2 provide the parts outside the CDR3, is DAGVTQSPTHLIKTRGQQVTLRCSPISGHKSVSWYQQVLGQGPQFIFQYYEKEERGRGNFPDRFSARQFPNYSSELNVNALLLGDSALYLCASSSGPTASNYGYTFGSGTRLTVV.

The chain links TRBV9 to TRBJ2-7; the match to TRBD2 covers 7 bases. With 1 base clipped from V and 0 bases from J, the junction kept 4 bases outside the gene matches. This CDR3 has 15 residues. Germline CDR1 reads SGDLS; CDR2 reads YYNGEE. CDR3: CASSVNGGDSYEQYF. DNA for the CDR3: TGTGCCAGCAGCGTAAATGGGGGGGACTCCTACGAGCAGTACTTC.

This clone has only one observation. In the same sample, other DNA sequences code for this CDR3. The CDR3 here is CASGLVRQGNQPQHF. Written as DNA, the CDR3 is TGTGCTAGTGGTTTGGTCCGACAGGGCAATCAGCCCCAGCATTTT. This chain connects TRBV12-5 to TRBJ1-5, with D possibly TRBD1 on 6 matching bases. CDR1 is LGHNT and CDR2 is FRNRAP in the germline V gene. V was clipped by 0 bases and J by 2 bases, with 8 bases between them. The CDR3 is 15 residues long.

This chain uses TRBV7-2 with TRBJ2-3, with TRBD2 matching 11 bases. Trimming at V came to 3 bases and at J to 5 bases, leaving 10 bases not matched to a gene. The CDR3 loop spans 17 amino acids. Germline V gene data show CDR1 as SGHTA and CDR2 as FQGNSA. The CDR3: CASSFPLSGGAKDTQYF. CDR3 coding DNA: TGTGCCAGCAGCTTCCCCCTTAGCGGGGGGGCGAAAGATACGCAGTATTTT.

This chain joins TRBV7-2 and TRBJ1-1; weak D call: TRBD1 (5 bases). Trimming removed 6 bases at V and 4 bases at J, with 12 bases between. Germline values: CDR1 SGHTA, CDR2 FQGNSA. The CDR3 extends over 13 amino acids. The CDR3 sequence is CASRFIGATEAFF. As DNA, the CDR3 is TGTGCCAGCAGATTCATAGGGGCCACTGAAGCTTTCTTT.

The chain links TRBV29-1 to TRBJ1-2; 8 bases match TRBD1. The CDR3 runs 12 residues. V lost 4 bases to trimming and J lost 6 bases; unmatched junction nucleotides: 4. CDR1 is SQVTM, CDR2 ANQGSEA, per germline. The CDR3 coding sequence is TGCAGCGTTGGGGGACAGGCAAATGGCTACACCTTC. Amino acid sequence: CSVGGQANGYTF.

The V call is TRBV7-2, the J call TRBJ2-5; D is possibly TRBD2 (5 bases). The V end was cut by 5 bases, the J end by 5 bases, with 15 bases between. There are 14 residues in the CDR3. The germline gives CDR1 SGHTA, CDR2 FQGNSA. The CDR3 spells CASSGYGNSETQYF. Written as DNA, the CDR3 is TGTGCCAGCAGCGGCTACGGGAATTCGGAGACCCAGTACTTC.

This rearrangement joins TRBV9 to TRBJ2-7; tentatively, D is TRBD2 (6 bases). The germline gives CDR1 SGDLS, CDR2 YYNGEE. V was cut by 3 bases and J by 5 bases, with 9 bases left in between. CDR3 length equals 12 residues. The CDR3 coding sequence is TGTGCCAGCAGCGGGAGGGTCGACGAGCAGTACTTC. Encoded protein: CASSGRVDEQYF. Drawing the rest from reference TRBV9 and TRBJ2-7, the complete variable domain is DSGVTQTPKHLITATGQRVTLRCSPRSGDLSVYWYQQSLDQGLQFLIQYYNGEERAKGNILERFSAQQFPDLHSELNLSSLELGDSALYFCASSGRVDEQYFGPGTRLTVT.

The CDR3 coding sequence is TGTGCCAGCAGACTGGACAGGGGGGTCACCGGGGAGCTGTTTTTT. This encodes CASRLDRGVTGELFF. V gene TRBV11-2 combines with J gene TRBJ2-2; 10 nucleotides agree with TRBD1. There are 15 residues in the CDR3. Germline V gene lookup returns CDR1 SGHAT and CDR2 FQNNGV. V shed 6 bases and J 4 bases; nucleotides not matched to a gene: 5.

The chain recombines TRBV18 with TRBJ2-5; D remains unclear. Germline values: CDR1 KGHSH, CDR2 LQKENI. V dropped 3 bases and J dropped 3 bases, with 11 bases sitting between them. The CDR3 covers 14 residues. The CDR3 DNA sequence: TGTGCCAGCTCACCCCGCCCCCGGGAAGAGACCCAGTACTTC. Its translation: CASSPRPREETQYF.

The gene calls are TRBV7-9 and TRBJ2-3; 11 bases fit TRBD1. Germline CDR1 SEHNR, CDR2 FQNEAQ (reference sequence). CDR3 size: 15 residues. Unmatched junction bases numbered 5, after V lost 5 bases and J lost 4 bases. The CDR3 loop reads CASSLGQGVADTQYF. The CDR3 coding sequence is TGTGCCAGCAGCCTGGGACAGGGGGTCGCAGATACGCAGTATTTT.

The sample holds one count of this clone. The gene calls are TRBV29-1 and TRBJ1-2; D ambiguous. V lost 3 bases to trimming and J lost 6 bases, with 14 bases between them. The CDR3 runs to 13 residues. The germline V gene encodes CDR1 SQVTM and CDR2 ANQGSEA. The CDR3 region is CSVDTAQRHGYTF. CDR3 DNA sequence: TGCAGCGTTGACACAGCTCAACGGCATGGCTACACCTTC.

This clone has only one observation. The CDR3 DNA follows: TGTGCCAGCAGTACCCGGGACAGAGATGGCTACACCTTC. Its protein product is CASSTRDRDGYTF. The V and J genes are TRBV28 and TRBJ1-2; 7 bases agree with TRBD1. In germline, CDR1 is MDHEN, CDR2 SYDVKM. V lost 5 bases to trimming and J lost 6 bases; unmatched junction nucleotides: 6. The CDR3 has 13 residues.

The CDR3 DNA follows: TGTGCCAGCAGCTTAGTGTCCCTTAAGTATTTT. This encodes CASSLVSLKYF. This chain connects TRBV11-2 to TRBJ2-3; unclear D gene. This CDR3 is built from 11 residues. CDR1 and CDR2 from the germline V gene are SGHAT and FQNNGV. The V end was cut by 1 base, the J end by 13 bases, with 9 bases between.

The J gene is TRBJ2-3, the V gene TRBV12-5; D unresolved. V was shortened by 4 bases and J by 5 bases, with 4 bases between the two germline ends. This CDR3 is built from 11 residues. Germline assignment: CDR1 LGHNT and CDR2 FRNRAP. The CDR3 reads CASGYRDTQYF. CDR3 nucleotides: TGTGCTAGTGGTTACAGAGATACGCAGTATTTT.

The chain employs TRBV5-4 and TRBJ2-5, with 10 positions matching TRBD2. Germline trimming cut 0 bases from V and 5 bases from J; bases unmatched to any gene: 7. This CDR3 comprises 16 residues. Germline assignment: CDR1 SGHNT and CDR2 YYREEE (reference sequence). This CDR3 reads CASSLGGSGGFETQYF. CDR3 DNA sequence: TGTGCCAGCAGCTTGGGGGGTAGCGGGGGGTTTGAGACCCAGTACTTC.

The CDR3 is CASSYFRARNYGYTF. The CDR3 DNA reads TGTGCCAGCAGTTACTTCAGGGCAAGGAACTATGGCTACACCTTC. V usage is TRBV6-5 and J usage is TRBJ1-2, with a possible D match to TRBD1 (5 bases). Looked up from germline, CDR1 is MNHEY and CDR2 is SVGAGI. This CDR3 region has 15 residues. V shed 1 base and J shed 2 bases, with 11 bases lying between them.

Here the CDR3 DNA reads TGTGCCAGCAGACAGGGGGCAGCCACCGGGGAGCTGTTTTTT. It translates to CASRQGAATGELFF. The chain links TRBV6-4 to TRBJ2-2; 9 nucleotides line up with TRBD1. Germline V CDR1 and CDR2: MRHNA, SNTAGT. The V segment lost 6 bases and the J segment 4 bases; nucleotides outside the gene matches: 3. CDR3 length: 14 residues.

The CDR3 sequence is CAISEQGGRTDTQYF. The CDR3 coding sequence is TGTGCCATCAGTGAGCAGGGTGGTCGCACAGATACGCAGTATTTT. The chain carries TRBV10-3 and TRBJ2-3, with a weak D call TRBD1 (5 bases). Trimming cost V 2 bases and J 1 base, with 10 bases left between them. The germline V gene encodes CDR1 ENHRY and CDR2 SYGVKD. The CDR3 contains 15 residues.